This TCR beta chain was sequenced during a study of cytomegalovirus exposure and HLA in healthy donors (dated by TCRdb to the late 2010s). Study-wide context: An earlier analysis of roughly 570 of the donors reported approximately 260 Gb of sequence data and some 110 million unique TCR beta sequences obtained from some 170 million T cells. About 320 gigabases of sequencing data and approximately 85 million unique TCR sequences were included in an early release covering 550 to 800 HLA-typed donors. Of the roughly 400 genotyped donors, less than 85% were placed in the genetic ancestry cluster associated with self-reported Caucasian donors. The aim of the study was to test whether cataloging public T cell receptors could identify signatures of past pathogen exposure. The study used immunosequencing to profile the T cell repertoires of around 600 subjects and linked those repertoires to cytomegalovirus serostatus. Along with the approximately 700-subject first cohort, a separate validation cohort of over a hundred different subjects was used. The study combined high-throughput TCR immunosequencing, statistical association of individual TCRs with disease status, and machine learning to predict cytomegalovirus infection status. To study patterns of TCR occurrence, a later analysis re-analyzed previously published TCR beta repertoires from 666 donors and added high-resolution HLA genotyping. Rather than drawing on any new phenotypic data, the later analysis identified candidate immune exposures from TCR beta sequences and the way those sequences occurred across donors. In an earlier analysis of roughly 580 of the donors, high-throughput TCR beta sequencing was used to judge whether each TCR beta V gene segment behaved as functional or pseudogenic. Donor age, sex, ethnicity and CMV serostatus were compiled together with the repertoire data. In a later genetic analysis, genome-wide SNP genotypes for about 55% of the roughly 670 donors were used, and that subset was treated as a discovery cohort. All discovery cohort repertoires had been generated using a single sequencing platform. Both class I and class II loci were covered by HLA typing, at four-digit resolution. Typing coverage varied by locus: roughly 629-640 donors for A, B, C, DRB1 and DQB1; roughly 500 for DQA1; 600 to 610 for DPA1; around 490 for DPB1. Roughly 5 DR-DQ haplotypes were handled as single units for association and clustering because linkage in the cohort was strong. Among over 350 genotyped donors of the cohort, an average of approximately 240,000 unique TCR beta nucleotide sequences were sequenced per donor, around a sixth of them non-productive. What the work shows at the level of the full study, not this receptor alone: V-gene and J-gene trimming of TCR beta chains was associated with a missense DCLRE1C variant in a later genetic analysis, and the association was replicated in an independent cohort. The study gave a list of 150 to 200 TCR beta chains associated with cytomegalovirus. Broadly in line with IMGT annotations, most TCR beta V segments showed up in productive rearrangements about 87% or about 30% of the time in an earlier analysis of around 600 of the donors. A later analysis found that TCR association rates varied across HLA loci, with DRB1 alleles showing the most associated TCRs and HLA-C alleles the fewest. Assigning TCR associations to individual alleles was difficult when HLA alleles, especially DR and DQ, strongly co-occurred. Three of the identified cytomegalovirus-associated TCR beta chains were confirmed in vitro to be specific for cytomegalovirus antigens. Because counts were too low, roughly 17 rarely observed V segments, including chromosome 9 orphons, were left out of the earlier analysis of about 500 of the donors. In a later analysis, most CMV-associated TCR beta chains were found to appear HLA-restricted, with HLA associations seemingly driven largely by CMV exposure. Presence/absence analyses assumed roughly uniform sequencing depth across donors, an assumption that may not hold. Because HLA typing was missing for some donors at each locus, association tests included only the typed subset. Most TCR sequences were seen in very few donors, while some public TCRs were found in many individuals. A cluster of highly shared sequence variants was judged likely to represent a technical artifact of the sequencing pipeline. The classifier was reported to diagnose cytomegalovirus status with high specificity and sensitivity in both the original cohort and the validation cohort. Correlated functional status among segregating V segments might reflect linkage disequilibrium, but an unknown experimental factor could not be ruled out. A later genetic analysis reported fewer N-insertions in productive TCRs among donors in an Asian-associated ancestry cluster than the roughly 650-donor mean. The authors suggested that the approach could potentially be extended to other disease states and immunological phenotypes. CMV serostatus was the only immune exposure information available for the cohort. A further reported finding was that TCR beta sequences accurately predicted the HLA-A and HLA-B alleles for most subjects in the first cohort. Several of the top co-occurrence clusters appeared to be linked to parvovirus B19, influenza, CMV and Epstein-Barr virus, according to a later analysis. Some IMGT-functional V segments, including TRBV6-2 and TRBV6-3, could not be told apart with the 87-base-pair reads, so those segments were excluded. In a later analysis, more than 15,000 TCR beta sequences were associated with specific HLA alleles at a false discovery rate of 0.05. In a later analysis, HLA-associated TCR beta chains showed more clonal expansion and lower generation probabilities than non-associated chains that were equally common. The cohort was sequenced for TCR beta chains only, and without alpha or paired-chain data the features that could be detected were limited.

The library was built by means of the immunoSEQ multiplex PCR assay. The multiplex PCR relied on a mix of 60 forward primers for TCR Vbeta segments and 13 reverse primers for TCR Jbeta segments. The CDR3 region of rearranged TCR beta genes was amplified from genomic DNA by a multiplex PCR assay. On the Illumina HiSeq System, the amplified TCR beta libraries were sequenced as 87-base-pair reads. The authors' pipeline ran thus. A later analysis counted 75 million to 100 million unique TCR beta chains across the 700 or so repertoires, and some 12 million of these chains were shared by at least two donors. Raw reads were error-corrected and collapsed into unique sequences with a nearest-neighbor algorithm that merged closely related sequences to remove PCR and sequencing errors. To assign V, D and J gene segments, CDR3 sequences were aligned to IMGT reference sequences. Each retained sequence needed at least a six-nucleotide match to both a V gene segment and a J gene segment. A rearrangement was called productive if the CDR3 had no stop codons and remained in frame with V and J, and every other rearrangement was called non-productive. CDR3 was defined according to IMGT convention as the region running from the second conserved V-encoded cysteine to the conserved J-encoded phenylalanine. In an earlier analysis of 550 to 650 of the donors, sequences lacking an unambiguous match to a single V gene segment were excluded. In an earlier analysis of 587 of the donors, a V segment was called functional when productive rearrangements were above 56.7%, and segregating when the standard deviation between donors exceeded 5%. A statistical classification framework was developed to diagnose cytomegalovirus status using the catalog of TCR beta chain sequences. A later analysis assigned V and J genes by comparing TCR nucleotide sequences with IMGT/GENE-DB human TR gene sequences. In a later analysis, CDR3 sequences and most-parsimonious VDJ recombination scenarios were assigned using the TCRdist pipeline. In a later analysis, every TCR beta chain was defined by the combination of its CDR3 amino acid sequence and its V-gene family, and reads without a unique V-gene family were dropped. As a way to deal with suspected cross-contamination and a sequencing artifact, a later analysis dropped 592 nucleotide sequences that were highly shared and had low generation probability. A later analysis calculated a clonal expansion index for each public chain from normalized within-repertoire ranks of inferred template counts. In a later analysis, generation probabilities were computed using a VDJ recombination model fitted to out-of-frame rearrangements, and the results were checked against IGoR. In a later analysis, TCR-TCR, TCR-HLA and TCR-CMV co-occurrence was scored with hypergeometric tests, and a repertoire-size bias correction was applied to TCR pairs. A later analysis estimated false discovery rates by permuting HLA or CMV assignments 20 times. A later analysis grouped co-occurring TCRs with DBSCAN, adding TCRdist sequence similarity when clustering within HLA-allele-positive subsets. Repertoires with fewer than 30,000 or more than 120,000 public chains were left out of co-occurrence clustering, as were about five repertoires with anomalous nucleotide sharing. TCRdb re-hosts the immuneACCESS table, in-frame sequences only. Its copies lack some clones; in the studies checked, an unresolved V gene accounts for under half of them, and the cause for the rest is not known. V, J and clone size are those of that table, while D and trimming were read from the DNA. The sample records 100,000 or so clones, over 70% of which are singletons. 10% of the sample lies in the top ten.

About this clone: Its antigen is unknown. Per-base qualities were not stored, and no clone one base away is much larger.

V sheds 3 bases and J sheds 8 bases, leaving 20 bases between their ends. Based on the germline V gene, the CDR1 and CDR2 sequences are MGHRA and YSYEKL. The CDR3 holds 16 amino acids from the cysteine to the phenylalanine. Only CDR3 DNA is held: 48 bases, read in frame from base 1. The cohort consisted of some 670 healthy bone marrow donors. Cohort members were all nominally healthy when sampled, although unrecorded immune exposures were likely present. The donor was CMV seronegative and was included in the group of under 450 seronegative cohort members. Every donor gave a peripheral blood sample, and the peripheral blood mononuclear cells from that sample were used for TCR beta sequencing. The Qiagen DNeasy Blood Extraction Kit was used to extract genomic DNA from the blood cell samples.

The sample taken for sequencing was PBMCs. The sequence links TRBV4-1 to TRBJ2-1, with no D gene named confidently. This TCR was recovered from a man over 45 in good health and CMV-seronegative. CDR3 loop: CASSQLGLLEYHEQFF. Here is the DNA: TGCGCCAGCAGCCAGCTAGGCCTCCTGGAATATCATGAGCAGTTCTTC.